This T cell receptor beta chain was captured by sequencing in a study of CD8 T cells in Susac syndrome. RNA was extracted with the RNeasy kit, and a quantity of roughly 0.5 to 1 ug was reverse transcribed using random hexamers. From the immunoSEQ multiplex PCR reads, TCRdb called clonotypes with MiXCR, one entry per CDR3 protein. The data show 250,000 or so distinct CDR3 sequences, roughly 93% seen once. Comment on this clonotype: The antigen is not known.

V lost 2 bases to trimming and J lost 2 bases, with 9 bases between them. The germline CDR1 and CDR2 sequences are LGHDT and YNNKEL (reference sequence). The CDR3 consists of 14 residues. Sequencing of TCR beta, carried out with a high-throughput approach, was applied to CD8+ and CD4+ T cells from the blood. The study used treatment-naive patients who had stable or active relapsing-remitting disease as multiple sclerosis controls. The CD8+ and CD4+ T cells were negatively isolated, with the TEMRA cells enriched by FACS. Findings of the study overall: An acknowledgment was made by the study that its TCR sequencing and HLA analysis involved relatively few individuals.

The sample comprised CD4+ T cells from PBMCs. The rearrangement links TRBV3-1 to TRBJ2-5, with a tentative D call TRBD2 (5 bases). This TCR came from a human donor with multiple sclerosis. CDR3 nucleotides: TGTGCCAGCAGCCAAAACAGCGGTCAAGAGACCCAGTACTTC. This translates into CASSQNSGQETQYF.